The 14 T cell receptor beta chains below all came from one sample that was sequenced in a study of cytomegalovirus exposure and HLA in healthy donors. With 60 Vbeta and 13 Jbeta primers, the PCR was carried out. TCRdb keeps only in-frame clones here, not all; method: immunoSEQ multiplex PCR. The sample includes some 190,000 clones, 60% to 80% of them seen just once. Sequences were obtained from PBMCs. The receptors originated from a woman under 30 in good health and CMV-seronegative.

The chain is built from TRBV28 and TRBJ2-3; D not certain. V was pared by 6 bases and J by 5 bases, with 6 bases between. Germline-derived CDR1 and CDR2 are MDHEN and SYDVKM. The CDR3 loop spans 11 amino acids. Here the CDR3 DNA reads TGTGCCAGCAGCCGACTAGATACGCAGTATTTT. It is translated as CASSRLDTQYF.

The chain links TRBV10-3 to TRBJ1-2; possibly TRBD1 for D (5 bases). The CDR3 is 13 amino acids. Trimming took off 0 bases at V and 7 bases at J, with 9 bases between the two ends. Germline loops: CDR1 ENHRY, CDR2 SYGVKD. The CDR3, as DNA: TGTGCCATCAGTGAGTCGTCGGGGGGTGGCTACACCTTC. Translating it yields CAISESSGGGYTF.

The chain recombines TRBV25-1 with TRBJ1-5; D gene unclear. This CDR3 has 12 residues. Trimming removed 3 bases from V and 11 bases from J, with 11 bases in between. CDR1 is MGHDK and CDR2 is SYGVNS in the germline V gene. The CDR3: CASSDETGTQHF. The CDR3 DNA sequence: TGTGCCAGCAGTGACGAGACCGGGACCCAGCATTTT.

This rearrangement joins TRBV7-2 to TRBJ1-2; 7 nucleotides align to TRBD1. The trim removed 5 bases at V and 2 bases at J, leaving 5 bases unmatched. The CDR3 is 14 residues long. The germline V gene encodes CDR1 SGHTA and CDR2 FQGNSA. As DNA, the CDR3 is TGTGCCAGCAGCCAACCGACAGGGAACTATGGCTACACCTTC. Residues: CASSQPTGNYGYTF.

CDR3 sequence reads: CASSWPGQGNNEQFF. DNA of the CDR3: TGTGCCAGCAGCTGGCCGGGACAGGGGAACAATGAGCAGTTCTTC. The chain is built from TRBV5-6 and TRBJ2-1; 10 nucleotides agree with TRBD1. The CDR3 extends over 15 amino acids. V was clipped by 3 bases and J by 5 bases; unmatched bases: 5. Germline values: CDR1 SGHDT, CDR2 YYEEEE.

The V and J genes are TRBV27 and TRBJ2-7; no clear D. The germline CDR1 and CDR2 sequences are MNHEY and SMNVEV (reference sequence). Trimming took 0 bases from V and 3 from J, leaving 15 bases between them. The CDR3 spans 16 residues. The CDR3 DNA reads TGTGCCAGCAGTTTATCCGCAGGTCGTTCGTTCTACGAGCAGTACTTC. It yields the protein CASSLSAGRSFYEQYF.

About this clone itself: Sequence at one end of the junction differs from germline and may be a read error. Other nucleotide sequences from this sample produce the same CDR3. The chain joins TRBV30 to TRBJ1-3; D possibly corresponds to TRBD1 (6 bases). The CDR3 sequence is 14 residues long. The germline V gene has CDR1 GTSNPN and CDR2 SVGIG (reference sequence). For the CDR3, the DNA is TGCGCCTGGAGATCGACAGGCCCTGGAAACACCATATATTTT. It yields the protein CAWRSTGPGNTIYF.

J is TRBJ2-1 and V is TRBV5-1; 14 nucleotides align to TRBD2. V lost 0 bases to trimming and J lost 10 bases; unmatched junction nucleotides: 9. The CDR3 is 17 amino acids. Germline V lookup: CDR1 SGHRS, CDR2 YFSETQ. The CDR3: CASSLAGGLAGVREQFF. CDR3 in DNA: TGCGCCAGCAGCTTGGCAGGGGGACTAGCGGGGGTCAGAGAGCAGTTCTTC.

DNA for the CDR3: TGTGCCAGCGCCCCAGAGGCGGGAGCGTCCTACGAGCAGTACTTC. This codes for CASAPEAGASYEQYF. V is TRBV2 and J is TRBJ2-7, with 7 bases matching TRBD2. V shed 8 bases and J 1 base; nucleotides not matched to a gene: 11. This CDR3 has 15 amino acids. Germline assignment: CDR1 SNHLY and CDR2 FYNNEI.

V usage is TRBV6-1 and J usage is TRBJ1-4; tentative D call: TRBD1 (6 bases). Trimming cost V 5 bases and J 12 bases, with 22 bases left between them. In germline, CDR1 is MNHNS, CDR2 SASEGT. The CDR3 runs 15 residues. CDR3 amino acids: CASSTPGHLNGQLFF. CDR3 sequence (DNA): TGTGCCAGCAGTACACCGGGACACCTAAATGGGCAACTGTTTTTT.

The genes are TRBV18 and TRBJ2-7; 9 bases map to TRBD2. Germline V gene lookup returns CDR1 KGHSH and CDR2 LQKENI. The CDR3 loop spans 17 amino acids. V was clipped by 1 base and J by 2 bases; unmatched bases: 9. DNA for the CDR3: TGTGCCAGCTCACCACTTCCTTCTAGCGGGGATGCCTACGAGCAGTACTTC. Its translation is CASSPLPSSGDAYEQYF.

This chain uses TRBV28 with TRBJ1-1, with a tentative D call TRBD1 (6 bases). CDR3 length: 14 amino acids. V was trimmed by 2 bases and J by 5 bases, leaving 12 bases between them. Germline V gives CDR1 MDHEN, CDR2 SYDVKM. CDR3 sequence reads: CASSLPGTRTEAFF. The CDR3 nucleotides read TGTGCCAGCAGTTTACCCGGGACAAGGACTGAAGCTTTCTTT.

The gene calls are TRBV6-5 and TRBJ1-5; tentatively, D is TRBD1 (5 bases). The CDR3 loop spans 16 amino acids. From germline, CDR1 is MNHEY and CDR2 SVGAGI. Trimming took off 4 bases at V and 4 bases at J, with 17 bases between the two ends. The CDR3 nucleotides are TGTGCCAGCAGTTTTACTTATGAAGCAGGGAATCAGCCCCAGCATTTT. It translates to CASSFTYEAGNQPQHF.

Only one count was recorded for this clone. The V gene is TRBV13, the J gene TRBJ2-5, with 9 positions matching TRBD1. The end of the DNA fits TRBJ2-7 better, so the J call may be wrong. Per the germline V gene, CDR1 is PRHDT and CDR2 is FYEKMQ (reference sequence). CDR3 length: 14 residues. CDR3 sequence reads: CASSFGTGTYEQYF. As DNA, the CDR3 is TGTGCCAGCAGCTTCGGGACAGGGACCTACGAGCAGTACTTC.